This record covers a single T cell receptor beta chain. Its antigen is unidentified. The data belong to a study of T cell clonotyping in hematopoietic cell transplantation. The table came from immunoSEQ multiplex PCR; TCRdb's copy has only in-frame clones and leaves some out. The sample holds 60,000 to 75,000 clones, around 94% seen once. The CDR3 sequence is 15 residues long. V gave up 1 base and J gave up 1 base, with 7 bases separating them. Germline CDR1 and CDR2: SGHTA and FQGNSA. Regarding the study as a whole: Pathologically expanded recipient clonotypes increased progressively from day 30 to day 180 as diversity fell. Broader posttransplant TCR repertoire diversity was predicted by graft donor and pretransplant recipient Inverse Simpson Index values. At the given depth, recipient repertoires were over 95% de novo clonotypes. Without cell sorting, CD4 versus CD8 contributions remain unresolved.

This receptor was obtained from a man aged 50-60 years in good health. Some clones in this sample may be carry-over from other donors' samples. This chain uses TRBV7-2 with TRBJ1-4; D gene uncertain. Source material: peripheral blood mononuclear cells. The CDR3 DNA follows: TGTGCCAGCAGCTTAGGCTCCCAAACTAATGAAAAACTGTTTTTT. Its protein is CASSLGSQTNEKLFF.